The clone carrying this TCR beta chain was observed a few times. Its specificity is unknown. This sample was taken from a study of early T cells in non-severe SARS-CoV-2 infection. TCRdb re-called the 5' RACE reads with MiXCR, one entry per CDR3 protein. This table holds some 60,000 distinct CDR3 sequences, more than 8.5% found once. General study points: Matching results from VDJdb favored anti-spike CD8 responses, leaving private and CD4 specificities undetected.

The CDR3 has 16 residues. Germline V gene lookup returns CDR1 SGHKS and CDR2 YYEKEE (reference sequence). Trimming removed 2 bases at V and 0 bases at J, with 12 bases between. Source material: whole blood. The source is an adult who was a healthcare worker with PCR-confirmed SARS-CoV-2 infection or an uninfected control (not recorded which). This sequence joins TRBV5-5 and TRBJ1-5; no firm D call. In DNA form, the CDR3 reads TGTGCCAGCAGCTTAGGGCCGAATCATAGCAATCAGCCCCAGCATTTT. It is translated as CASSLGPNHSNQPQHF.